This T cell receptor beta chain emerged from a study of blood T cell repertoires in COVID-19. Study-wide background: Sites in the United States, Italy and Spain provided acute and convalescent COVID-19 samples.

Trimming cost V 7 bases and J 4 bases, with 16 bases left between them. This CDR3 has 14 amino acids. Germline-derived CDR1 and CDR2 are LNHDA and SQIVND (reference sequence). Per the authors' pipeline: Amplified reference gene primers provided the basis for estimating nucleated cell counts. Method: immunoSEQ multiplex PCR; TCRdb's copy keeps in-frame clones and lacks some. V and J calls and clone size come straight from that table; D and trimming were deduced from the DNA. The table lists 79,000 or so clones, around 87% of them singletons. Sequenced sample: peripheral blood. The chain couples TRBV19 to TRBJ1-2; unclear D gene. The sequence was collected from a human donor in a cohort sampled during active COVID-19. CDR3 region: CASTSTQVPYGYTF. For the CDR3, the DNA is TGTGCCAGTACTTCAACCCAGGTTCCCTATGGCTACACCTTC.